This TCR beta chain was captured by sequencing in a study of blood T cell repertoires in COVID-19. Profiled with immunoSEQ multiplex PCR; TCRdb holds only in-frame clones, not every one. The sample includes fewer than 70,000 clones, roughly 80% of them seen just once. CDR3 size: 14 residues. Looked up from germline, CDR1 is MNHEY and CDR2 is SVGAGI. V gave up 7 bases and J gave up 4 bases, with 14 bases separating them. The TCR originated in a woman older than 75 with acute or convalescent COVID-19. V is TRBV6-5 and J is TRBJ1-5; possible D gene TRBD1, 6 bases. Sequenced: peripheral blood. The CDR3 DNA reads TGTGCCAGCACTCCCCGAGGGGGTAATCAGCCCCAGCATTTT. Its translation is CASTPRGGNQPQHF.